A selection of T cell receptor beta chains follows, all from one sample in a study of T cell repertoires in aging, cancer and after chemotherapy. TCRdb re-called the multiplex PCR reads with MiXCR, one entry per CDR3 protein. The top ten clones hold roughly 4% of a sample with more than 950 distinct CDR3 sequences, roughly 90% of them seen once. The sequencing input was blood. Receptors were obtained from a human donor with a solid tumor. The CDR3 runs from the conserved cysteine through the conserved F or W. Fields, in order: CDR3 protein, J gene, V gene.

CDR3: CASSKTPTGTFNYGYTF
J: TRBJ1-2
V: TRBV11-2

CDR3: CASSPGTGNSNYGYTF
J: TRBJ1-2
V: TRBV18

CDR3: CASSKDYVNEQFF
J: TRBJ2-1
V: TRBV5-1

CDR3: CHQGSSPLHF
J: TRBJ1-6
V: TRBV27

CDR3: CAWSVGRNYGYTF
J: TRBJ1-2
V: TRBV30

CDR3: CASSKGQGVGSPLHF
J: TRBJ1-6
V: TRBV6-5

CDR3: CASSLVGTGTSPLHF
J: TRBJ1-6
V: TRBV5-6

CDR3: CASRDIWGTRDGYTF
J: TRBJ1-2
V: TRBV19

CDR3: CASSSNGVWDAINTEAFF
J: TRBJ1-1
V: TRBV7-4

CDR3: CASSLESAGEDTQYF
J: TRBJ2-3
V: TRBV6-5

CDR3: CASSRDSPLHF
J: TRBJ1-6
V: TRBV10-1

CDR3: CASSYSTSGAYEQYF
J: TRBJ2-7
V: TRBV6-1

CDR3: CASNRDGSSWNEQFF
J: TRBJ2-1
V: TRBV6-5

CDR3: CSVELGGSSYNEQFF
J: TRBJ2-1
V: TRBV29-1

CDR3: CASSIYDRVSRGYTF
J: TRBJ1-2
V: TRBV11-2

CDR3: CASSIPGLAGSTGELFF
J: TRBJ2-2
V: TRBV19

CDR3: CATSDYRTGQVGGELFF
J: TRBJ2-2
V: TRBV24-1

CDR3: CAWMGGSYEQYF
J: TRBJ2-7
V: TRBV30

CDR3: CASSVDRGSGNTIYF
J: TRBJ1-3
V: TRBV7-2

CDR3: CALTGDSLYNEQFF
J: TRBJ2-1
V: TRBV30

CDR3: CASSLAPLAGLYEQYF
J: TRBJ2-7
V: TRBV27

CDR3: CASKEGPNTEAFF
J: TRBJ1-1
V: TRBV19

CDR3: CASSSKQGGYTF
J: TRBJ1-2
V: TRBV11-2

CDR3: CASVEAQPYEQYF
J: TRBJ2-7
V: TRBV6-1

CDR3: CASMRTAKDQPQHF
J: TRBJ1-5
V: TRBV6-1

CDR3: CASRPVGTYEQYF
J: TRBJ2-7
V: TRBV6-5

CDR3: CASSLAFTGGAGANVLTF
J: TRBJ2-6
V: TRBV7-9

CDR3: CASSVSEQYF
J: TRBJ2-7
V: TRBV6-1

CDR3: CASSYYQGSGFYNEQFF
J: TRBJ2-1
V: TRBV6-5

CDR3: CASTLGPRSYEQYF
J: TRBJ2-7
V: TRBV6-6

CDR3: CASSPGGDNSPLHF
J: TRBJ1-6
V: TRBV6-5

CDR3: CASSFGNQLQPQHF
J: TRBJ1-5
V: TRBV12-3/TRBV12-4

CDR3: CASSLLTNSYEQYF
J: TRBJ2-7
V: TRBV6-1

CDR3: CASSYSSGPTVGKLFF
J: TRBJ1-4
V: TRBV6-5

CDR3: CASSGTSADTQYF
J: TRBJ2-3
V: TRBV7-9

CDR3: CASSRDSQETQYF
J: TRBJ2-5
V: TRBV7-9

CDR3: CASATGPSSYEQYF
J: TRBJ2-7
V: TRBV11-3

CDR3: CSARETSGGTDTQYF
J: TRBJ2-3
V: TRBV20-1

CDR3: CAISAVTSGTDTQYF
J: TRBJ2-3
V: TRBV10-3

CDR3: CASQGGGNQPQHF
J: TRBJ1-5
V: TRBV19

CDR3: CASSLVGSRGYTF
J: TRBJ1-2
V: TRBV11-3

CDR3: CAWSVGVAGGNEQFF
J: TRBJ2-1
V: TRBV30

CDR3: CASSQAFGTPNTEAFF
J: TRBJ1-1
V: TRBV7-4

CDR3: CSARTGGDTGELFF
J: TRBJ2-2
V: TRBV20-1

CDR3: CASSQDRVEAFF
J: TRBJ1-1
V: TRBV7-2

CDR3: CASRDRGNTEAFF
J: TRBJ1-1
V: TRBV6-8

CDR3: CASSLPGQGLNTEAFF
J: TRBJ1-1
V: TRBV5-6

CDR3: CASNQAPNSPLHF
J: TRBJ1-6
V: TRBV6-2/TRBV6-3

CDR3: CAWSVRSRLYEQYF
J: TRBJ2-7
V: TRBV30

CDR3: CASSKGQARNSPLHF
J: TRBJ1-6
V: TRBV4-1

CDR3: CASSLRTGGQPQHF
J: TRBJ1-5
V: TRBV19

CDR3: CASRHPPPRSSGQFF
J: TRBJ2-1
V: TRBV11-2